The 20 T cell receptor beta chains given below trace back to one sample, sequenced in a study of pediatric ulcerative colitis. This table comes from immunoSEQ multiplex PCR, and its TCRdb copy is limited to in-frame clones, with some not included. This sample yields 20,000 to 25,000 clones, of which 65% to 80% are seen a single time; about 7.8% belongs to the top ten. During colonoscopy, one to two rectal pinch biopsies were collected. Material: gut tissue. Receptors were obtained from a boy between 10 and 17 years old with severe ulcerative colitis.

The CDR3 coding sequence is TGTGCCAGCACCTTGGGGACGCCAGACGGCGAGCAGTACTTC. It specifies CASTLGTPDGEQYF. The chain couples TRBV7-2 to TRBJ2-7; D possibly uses TRBD1 or TRBD2 (5 bases each). Germline V lookup: CDR1 SGHTA, CDR2 FQGNSA. CDR3 length: 14 amino acids. V was cut by 7 bases and J by 6 bases, with 19 bases left in between.

The rearrangement uses TRBV7-8 and TRBJ2-2; TRBD1 might be the D (6 bases). This CDR3 contains 16 residues. Trimming took 2 bases from V and 4 from J, leaving 14 bases between them. Germline lookup yields CDR1 SGHVS and CDR2 FQNEAQ. DNA for the CDR3: TGTGCCAGCAGCTTACGTGGGGGCGAGGGCACCGGGGAGCTGTTTTTT. It codes for CASSLRGGEGTGELFF.

The chain couples TRBV5-4 to TRBJ2-7, with D tentatively TRBD2 (6 bases). The CDR3 totals 14 residues. With 0 bases removed from V and 0 bases from J, the gap between germline ends came to 7 bases. CDR1 is SGHNT, CDR2 YYREEE, per germline (reference sequence). CDR3 in amino acids: CASSLAGSSYEQYF. In nucleotides, the CDR3 is TGTGCCAGCAGCTTGGCCGGGAGCTCCTACGAGCAGTACTTC. Variable domain in full (rest from reference TRBV5-4 and TRBJ2-7): ETGVTQSPTHLIKTRGQQVTLRCSSQSGHNTVSWYQQALGQGPQFIFQYYREEENGRGNFPPRFSGLQFPNYSSELNVNALELDDSALYLCASSLAGSSYEQYFGPGTRLTVT.

This CDR3 reads CASSQDRNHYGYTF. The CDR3 DNA sequence: TGCGCCAGCAGCCAAGACAGGAACCACTATGGCTACACCTTC. This chain connects TRBV4-1 to TRBJ1-2; D is unclear. V was trimmed by 0 bases and J by 3 bases, leaving 8 bases between them. The V gene's germline CDR1 is MGHRA and CDR2 YSYEKL. CDR3 size: 14 residues.

The chain combines TRBV5-1 with TRBJ2-4; 9 positions match TRBD2. Germline V CDR1 and CDR2: SGHRS, YFSETQ. V lost 4 bases to trimming and J lost 1 base; unmatched junction nucleotides: 12. This CDR3 comprises 18 residues. The chain's CDR3 is CASSQMLAGERAKNIQYF. DNA for the CDR3: TGCGCCAGCAGCCAGATGTTAGCGGGAGAAAGGGCCAAAAACATTCAGTACTTC.

The CDR3 is CACKMPGQAISEQYF. CDR3 DNA sequence: TGTGCCTGCAAGATGCCGGGACAGGCGATCAGCGAGCAGTACTTC. This rearrangement joins TRBV10-3 to TRBJ2-7; 8 bases are shared with TRBD1. Germline lookup yields CDR1 ENHRY and CDR2 SYGVKD. There are 15 residues in the CDR3. The V gene end was trimmed by 11 bases and the J gene end by 6 bases; junction bases not matched to a gene: 18.

The V gene is TRBV10-3, the J gene TRBJ2-7; no clear D gene. In germline, CDR1 is ENHRY, CDR2 SYGVKD. This CDR3 is 14 amino acids long. Trimming left V 5 bases short and J 4 bases short, with 15 bases between. CDR3 sequence: CAISTRLEPYEQYF. CDR3 nucleotide sequence: TGTGCCATCAGTACGAGACTGGAGCCTTACGAGCAGTACTTC.

The J gene is TRBJ2-7, the V gene TRBV7-8, with a weak D call TRBD2 (7 bases). The CDR3 is 15 amino acids. CDR1 is SGHVS and CDR2 is FQNEAQ in the germline V gene. Trimming cost V 4 bases and J 4 bases, with 17 bases left between them. The CDR3 here is CASSSGEGVRYEQYF. The CDR3 nucleotides read TGTGCCAGCAGCTCAGGGGAGGGGGTTAGATACGAGCAGTACTTC.

The J gene is TRBJ2-1, the V gene TRBV23-1, with D unresolved. TRBV23-1 is classed as an ORF, of uncertain function. Trimming removed 8 bases from V and 2 bases from J, with 31 bases in between. The CDR3 has 20 amino acids. The CDR3 reads CASPLMRIDKSIEPYNEQFF. The CDR3, as DNA: TGCGCCAGCCCCCTAATGAGGATCGATAAATCCATAGAGCCCTACAATGAGCAGTTCTTC.

The chain uses TRBV7-6 and TRBJ2-1; D may be TRBD2 (5 bases). The CDR3 runs 15 residues. The V gene lost 3 bases and the J gene lost 2 bases, with 11 bases spanning the gap. Germline V gives CDR1 SGHVS, CDR2 FNYEAQ. The CDR3 reads CASSLGEGPYNEQFF. As DNA, the CDR3 is TGTGCCAGCAGCTTGGGTGAGGGCCCCTACAATGAGCAGTTCTTC.

This clone appeared a few times. This chain uses TRBV19 with TRBJ1-3; unclear D gene. Trimming took 3 bases from V and 1 from J, leaving 7 bases between them. The CDR3 is 14 amino acids. Germline CDR1 is LNHDA and CDR2 is SQIVND (reference sequence). The CDR3: CASSMVRSGNTIYF. The CDR3 region has the DNA TGTGCCAGTAGTATGGTGAGATCTGGAAACACCATATATTTT.

This chain connects TRBV7-2 to TRBJ1-5; D uncertain. Trimming left V 1 base short and J 0 bases short, with 7 bases between. Germline V lookup: CDR1 SGHTA, CDR2 FQGNSA. The CDR3 totals 15 residues. This CDR3 is CASSLDGNSNQPQHF. The CDR3, as DNA: TGTGCCAGCAGCTTAGATGGGAATAGCAATCAGCCCCAGCATTTT. The variable domain in full, completed from reference TRBV7-2 and TRBJ1-5, reads GAGVSQSPSNKVTEKGKDVELRCDPISGHTALYWYRQSLGQGLEFLIYFQGNSAPDKSGLPSDRFSAERTGGSVSTLTIQRTQQEDSAVYLCASSLDGNSNQPQHFGDGTRLSIL.

V usage is TRBV6-1 and J usage is TRBJ2-1; 13 bases fit TRBD2. V dropped 8 bases and J dropped 9; count of bases not matched to a gene: 10. The CDR3 spans 15 residues. CDR1 is MNHNS, CDR2 SASEGT, per germline. The CDR3 is CASCRGLAGEGEQFF. DNA for the CDR3: TGTGCCAGCTGTAGAGGACTAGCGGGAGAAGGTGAGCAGTTCTTC.

This clone came up a few times. The chain couples TRBV10-3 to TRBJ1-5; TRBD1 matches at 8 bases. V lost 6 bases, J lost 1 base, and 8 bases stayed unmatched. The CDR3 is 16 amino acids. The germline gives CDR1 ENHRY, CDR2 SYGVKD. CDR3 DNA: TGTGCCATCAGCGCCACACAGGGGGGAAGCAATCAGCCCCAGCATTTT. Its protein product is CAISATQGGSNQPQHF.

V and J are TRBV2 and TRBJ2-5; the D is unclear. Per germline, CDR1 SNHLY and CDR2 FYNNEI. Trimming took 6 bases from V and 2 from J, leaving 10 bases between them. The CDR3 is made up of 13 amino acids. As DNA, the CDR3 is TGTGCCAGCAGCTTGGAGAGGCAAGAGACCCAGTACTTC. Translating it yields CASSLERQETQYF.

This chain joins TRBV21-1 and TRBJ2-5; the DNA was not compared with TRBD2, the D call given in the table. TRBV21-1 is labeled a pseudogene. The CDR3 runs to 16 residues. The CDR3 is CASSKRGLRHVWTQYF. Here the CDR3 DNA reads TGTGCCAGCAGCAAGAGAGGGCTTCGCCACGTGTGGACCCAGTACTTC.

The V call is TRBV6-1, the J call TRBJ2-1, with 9 bases that match TRBD2. The J segment lost 3 bases and the V segment lost 8 bases, leaving 5 bases of the junction unmatched. CDR1 is MNHNS, CDR2 SASEGT, per germline. The CDR3 contains 14 residues. The CDR3 loop is CASDGGRDYNEQFF. The CDR3 DNA reads TGTGCCAGCGATGGCGGGAGGGACTACAATGAGCAGTTCTTC.

The chain carries TRBV30 and TRBJ1-1; maybe TRBD1 (5 bases). This CDR3 region has 13 residues. Trimming took 0 bases from V and 5 from J, leaving 10 bases between them. The germline V gene has CDR1 GTSNPN and CDR2 SVGIG (reference sequence). The CDR3 region is CAWSVGDRTEAFF. CDR3 coding DNA: TGTGCCTGGAGTGTAGGGGATCGAACTGAAGCTTTCTTT.

This rearrangement joins TRBV30 to TRBJ1-1; D ambiguous. This CDR3 is built from 14 residues. The germline gives CDR1 GTSNPN, CDR2 SVGIG (reference sequence). The ends were cut back, 7 bases at V and 0 bases at J, with 15 bases in the middle. The CDR3 bases are TGTGCCTCCCTAAAGCCAGGATTGAACACTGAAGCTTTCTTT. Encoded protein: CASLKPGLNTEAFF.

The J gene is TRBJ2-3, the V gene TRBV10-3; no definite D call. CDR1 ENHRY and CDR2 SYGVKD come from the germline V gene. This CDR3 contains 13 residues. With 3 bases removed from V and 2 bases from J, the gap between germline ends came to 6 bases. The CDR3 sequence: CAISDGITDTQYF. CDR3 bases: TGTGCCATCAGTGATGGAATCACAGATACGCAGTATTTT.